This T cell receptor beta chain was identified in a study of CD8+ T cells in alopecia areata. Reverse transcription of extracted RNA yielded cDNA, which provided the sequencing template. Libraries were prepared by immunoSEQ multiplex PCR; TCRdb keeps only in-frame clonotypes and omits some of them. This table holds about 150,000 clones, around three fifths found once. CDR1 and CDR2 from the germline V gene are SGDLS and YYNGEE. Trimming shortened V by 0 bases and J by 3 bases, and 0 bases separated the two germline ends. This CDR3 contains 12 residues. This clone appeared many times. Peripheral blood and lesional scalp punch biopsies came from alopecia areata patients.

Sequenced here: CD4+ T cells sorted from blood, sampled at week 0. V usage is TRBV9 and J usage is TRBJ2-2, with D unresolved. The sequence derives from a human donor with alopecia areata. The CDR3 bases are TGTGCCAGCAGCGTAGACACCGGGGAGCTGTTTTTT. Residues: CASSVDTGELFF.